This T cell receptor (beta chain) was profiled in a study of blood T cell repertoires in COVID-19. Study details: Collection of acute and convalescent COVID-19 samples took place in the United States, Italy and Spain. The analysed material was cDNA or gDNA that came from T cells, B-cell-depleted T cells, or PBMCs.

After removal of 7 bases from V and 5 bases from J, the junction contained 10 bases not matched to a gene. Germline V gene sequence: CDR1 SGHAT, CDR2 FQNNGV. The CDR3 extends over 17 amino acids. The repertoire was sequenced with immunoSEQ multiplex PCR; TCRdb's copy has only in-frame clones and lacks some. In the table there are tens of thousands of clones, over 75% of which are singletons. The chain links TRBV11-2 to TRBJ2-5; the match to TRBD2 covers 16 bases. Source material: peripheral blood. The TCR sequence derives from a woman in her 70s with acute or convalescent COVID-19. In nucleotides, the CDR3 is TGTGCCAGCAAACACGGGACTAGCGGGAGGGCCCAGGAGACCCAGTACTTC. It translates to CASKHGTSGRAQETQYF.